The TCR beta chain under discussion was sequenced for a study of metastatic and nonmetastatic thyroid tumors. MiXCR reprocessed the PCR reads for TCRdb. The sample consists of fewer than 7,500 clones, 25% to 30% of them appearing once. This CDR3 region has 13 residues. The germline V gene has CDR1 MDHEN and CDR2 SYDVKM. Trimming cost V 8 bases and J 7 bases, with 12 bases left between them. Patients were all untreated before their thyroid surgery. The chain employs TRBV28 and TRBJ1-6; D may be TRBD1 (5 bases). Sequenced: adjacent normal tissue. The origin of this receptor is a female donor with papillary thyroid cancer or a benign thyroid nodule (not recorded which). Some clones in this sample may be carry-over from other donors' samples. DNA for the CDR3: TGTGCCAGCTCCCGGGACGGGAATTCACCCCTCCACTTT. It encodes CASSRDGNSPLHF. The entire variable domain, with the rest obtained from reference TRBV28 and TRBJ1-6, is as follows: DVKVTQSSRYLVKRTGEKVFLECVQDMDHENMFWYRQDPGLGLRLIYFSYDVKMKEKGDIPEGYSVSREKKERFSLILESASTNQTSMYLCASSRDGNSPLHFGNGTRLTVT.